Listed below are T cell receptor beta chains from one sample, sequenced in a study of blood T cell repertoires in COVID-19. Sequencing was performed with immunoSEQ multiplex PCR; in TCRdb, only in-frame clones are kept and a portion is missing. The sample has under 150,000 clones, around 83% seen once; the top ten hold 8% to 10%. The sample consisted of peripheral blood. The origin of the receptors is a man aged 40-49 years with active or convalescent COVID-19. CDR3s include the opening cysteine and the closing phenylalanine or tryptophan. The order of the fields is CDR3 length, J gene, D gene, V gene, clone size, CDR3 DNA, CDR3 protein. D genes are given only for firm matches. A row's size may be missing; if present it is once, few, many or a size class.

cdr3_length: 13
j_call: TRBJ1-1
d_call: -
v_call: TRBV5-1
clone_size: -
cdr3_nt: TGCGCCAGCAGCTTGGCGGGGGACACTGAAGCTTTCTTT
cdr3_aa: CASSLAGDTEAFF

cdr3_length: 14
j_call: TRBJ2-3
d_call: TRBD1
v_call: TRBV3-1/TRBV3-2
clone_size: -
cdr3_nt: TGTGCCAGCAGGCGACAGGGGGCCACAGATACGCAGTATTTT
cdr3_aa: CASRRQGATDTQYF

cdr3_length: 15
j_call: TRBJ2-1
d_call: TRBD2
v_call: TRBV10-1
clone_size: -
cdr3_nt: TGCGCCAGCAGCCCTCTAGCGGGGGGGCAAAATGAGCAGTTCTTC
cdr3_aa: CASSPLAGGQNEQFF

cdr3_length: 14
j_call: TRBJ1-6
d_call: -
v_call: TRBV30
clone_size: few
cdr3_nt: TGTGCCTGGGAGGGGAGGACCTATAATTCACCCCTCCACTTT
cdr3_aa: CAWEGRTYNSPLHF

cdr3_length: 14
j_call: TRBJ2-7
d_call: -
v_call: TRBV6-5
clone_size: -
cdr3_nt: TGTGCCAGCGAAGGGAGAGGACCCCTCTACGAGCAGTACTTC
cdr3_aa: CASEGRGPLYEQYF

cdr3_length: 17
j_call: TRBJ2-2
d_call: TRBD2
v_call: TRBV5-5
clone_size: -
cdr3_nt: TGTGCCAGCAGCTTGCTAGCGGTCAGGTCGAACACCGGGGAGCTGTTTTTT
cdr3_aa: CASSLLAVRSNTGELFF

cdr3_length: 16
j_call: TRBJ2-3
d_call: TRBD2
v_call: TRBV4-2
clone_size: -
cdr3_nt: TGTGCCAGCAGCCAAGCCCGGACTAGTGGCACAGATACGCAGTATTTT
cdr3_aa: CASSQARTSGTDTQYF

cdr3_length: 16
j_call: TRBJ2-5
d_call: TRBD1
v_call: TRBV7-2
clone_size: -
cdr3_nt: TGTGCCAGCAGCTTATACGGGACAGATTTTCAAGAGACCCAGTACTTC
cdr3_aa: CASSLYGTDFQETQYF

cdr3_length: 16
j_call: TRBJ2-2
d_call: TRBD2
v_call: TRBV7-3
clone_size: -
cdr3_nt: TGTGCCAGCAGCTCTAGCGGGGGGGCAAAGACCGGGGAGCTGTTTTTT
cdr3_aa: CASSSSGGAKTGELFF

cdr3_length: 13
j_call: TRBJ1-2
d_call: TRBD1
v_call: TRBV2
clone_size: few
cdr3_nt: TGTGCCAGCAGGCCCGGGACAGGGGACGGCTACACCTTC
cdr3_aa: CASRPGTGDGYTF

cdr3_length: 13
j_call: TRBJ1-5
d_call: -
v_call: TRBV20-1
clone_size: -
cdr3_nt: TGCAGTGCTAGTCGGGGGGCGCTTCAGCCCCAGCATTTT
cdr3_aa: CSASRGALQPQHF

cdr3_length: 16
j_call: TRBJ2-2
d_call: -
v_call: TRBV5-6
clone_size: -
cdr3_nt: TGTGCCAGCAGCGAAAACAGGGAGCGTGATCCCGGGGAGCTGTTTTTT
cdr3_aa: CASSENRERDPGELFF

cdr3_length: 15
j_call: TRBJ1-3
d_call: TRBD1
v_call: TRBV6-1
clone_size: -
cdr3_nt: TGTGCCAGCAGTGAAGGGGGGACAGCCGGAAACACCATATATTTT
cdr3_aa: CASSEGGTAGNTIYF

cdr3_length: 14
j_call: TRBJ2-7
d_call: -
v_call: TRBV14
clone_size: -
cdr3_nt: TGTGCCAGCAGCCAAGTTGGGAGCTCCCTAACTCGGTACTTC
cdr3_aa: CASSQVGSSLTRYF

cdr3_length: 15
j_call: TRBJ2-3
d_call: TRBD1
v_call: TRBV5-1
clone_size: -
cdr3_nt: TGCGCCAGCAGCCCTGAGGGGGCTAGGGGAGATACGCAGTATTTT
cdr3_aa: CASSPEGARGDTQYF

cdr3_length: 13
j_call: TRBJ2-3
d_call: -
v_call: TRBV18
clone_size: -
cdr3_nt: TGTGCCAGCTCACCACCGGCCGTAGATACGCAGTATTTT
cdr3_aa: CASSPPAVDTQYF

cdr3_length: 15
j_call: TRBJ2-1
d_call: TRBD2
v_call: TRBV7-3
clone_size: -
cdr3_nt: TGTGCCAGCAAGGTTAGCGGGGGGCTTTTCAATGAGCAGTTCTTC
cdr3_aa: CASKVSGGLFNEQFF

cdr3_length: 14
j_call: TRBJ1-1
d_call: TRBD1
v_call: TRBV10-3
clone_size: -
cdr3_nt: TGTGCCACCAGGACAGGGGCATTGAACACTGAAGCTTTCTTT
cdr3_aa: CATRTGALNTEAFF

cdr3_length: 17
j_call: TRBJ1-5
d_call: -
v_call: TRBV19
clone_size: -
cdr3_nt: TGTGCCAGTAGTATCCTCCAGGGAGGAGTTAACAATCAGCCCCAGCATTTT
cdr3_aa: CASSILQGGVNNQPQHF

cdr3_length: 16
j_call: TRBJ1-6
d_call: TRBD1
v_call: TRBV30
clone_size: few
cdr3_nt: TGTGCCTGGTGCCGACAGGGGAACACCTATAATTCACCCCTCCACTTT
cdr3_aa: CAWCRQGNTYNSPLHF

cdr3_length: 13
j_call: TRBJ1-1
d_call: -
v_call: TRBV5-6
clone_size: -
cdr3_nt: TGTGCCAGCACAACTGACAGCGAGGCTGAAGCTTTCTTT
cdr3_aa: CASTTDSEAEAFF

cdr3_length: 13
j_call: TRBJ2-7
d_call: -
v_call: TRBV27
clone_size: -
cdr3_nt: TGTGCCAGCAGTTTGAAGCGGTCCTACGAGCAGTACTTC
cdr3_aa: CASSLKRSYEQYF

cdr3_length: 15
j_call: TRBJ1-5
d_call: TRBD1
v_call: TRBV10-3
clone_size: -
cdr3_nt: TGTGCCATCAGCCCTGACAGGGGCTCAGATCAGCCCCAGCATTTT
cdr3_aa: CAISPDRGSDQPQHF

cdr3_length: 13
j_call: TRBJ2-5
d_call: -
v_call: TRBV19
clone_size: -
cdr3_nt: TGTGCCAGTAGTATAGGGGGGCGGGAGACCCAGTACTTC
cdr3_aa: CASSIGGRETQYF

cdr3_length: 13
j_call: TRBJ1-4
d_call: -
v_call: TRBV19
clone_size: once
cdr3_nt: TGTGCCACCCAGCGAGGGAAGAATGAAAAACTGTTTTTT
cdr3_aa: CATQRGKNEKLFF

cdr3_length: 16
j_call: TRBJ2-1
d_call: TRBD2
v_call: TRBV24-1
clone_size: -
cdr3_nt: TGTGCCACCAGTGATTTGCCTAGCGGGGGGGCCTCACGGCAGTTCTTC
cdr3_aa: CATSDLPSGGASRQFF

cdr3_length: 13
j_call: TRBJ2-3
d_call: -
v_call: TRBV4-2
clone_size: -
cdr3_nt: TGTGCCAGCAGCCCTTCGCGGGCAGATACGCAGTATTTT
cdr3_aa: CASSPSRADTQYF

cdr3_length: 18
j_call: TRBJ1-3
d_call: -
v_call: TRBV9
clone_size: -
cdr3_nt: TGTGCCAGCAGCGTAGAGGTTGGGCCCCCGAGCTCTGGAAACACCATATATTTT
cdr3_aa: CASSVEVGPPSSGNTIYF

cdr3_length: 14
j_call: TRBJ1-5
d_call: -
v_call: TRBV5-1
clone_size: -
cdr3_nt: TGCGCCAGCAGCCCGGAGGGGGGGAATCAGCCCCAGCATTTT
cdr3_aa: CASSPEGGNQPQHF

cdr3_length: 15
j_call: TRBJ2-1
d_call: -
v_call: TRBV5-1
clone_size: once
cdr3_nt: TGCGCCAGCAGCTTGGAAGGAGGGGGCCACGATGAGCAGTTCTTC
cdr3_aa: CASSLEGGGHDEQFF

cdr3_length: 17
j_call: TRBJ1-6
d_call: TRBD1
v_call: TRBV4-2
clone_size: once
cdr3_nt: TGTGCCAGCAGCCAAGAGGGACAGAGCTCCTATAATTCACCCCTCCACTTT
cdr3_aa: CASSQEGQSSYNSPLHF

cdr3_length: 15
j_call: TRBJ1-5
d_call: TRBD1
v_call: TRBV19
clone_size: few
cdr3_nt: TGTGCCAGTAGACCAGGGGGAACTAGCAATCAGCCCCAGCATTTT
cdr3_aa: CASRPGGTSNQPQHF